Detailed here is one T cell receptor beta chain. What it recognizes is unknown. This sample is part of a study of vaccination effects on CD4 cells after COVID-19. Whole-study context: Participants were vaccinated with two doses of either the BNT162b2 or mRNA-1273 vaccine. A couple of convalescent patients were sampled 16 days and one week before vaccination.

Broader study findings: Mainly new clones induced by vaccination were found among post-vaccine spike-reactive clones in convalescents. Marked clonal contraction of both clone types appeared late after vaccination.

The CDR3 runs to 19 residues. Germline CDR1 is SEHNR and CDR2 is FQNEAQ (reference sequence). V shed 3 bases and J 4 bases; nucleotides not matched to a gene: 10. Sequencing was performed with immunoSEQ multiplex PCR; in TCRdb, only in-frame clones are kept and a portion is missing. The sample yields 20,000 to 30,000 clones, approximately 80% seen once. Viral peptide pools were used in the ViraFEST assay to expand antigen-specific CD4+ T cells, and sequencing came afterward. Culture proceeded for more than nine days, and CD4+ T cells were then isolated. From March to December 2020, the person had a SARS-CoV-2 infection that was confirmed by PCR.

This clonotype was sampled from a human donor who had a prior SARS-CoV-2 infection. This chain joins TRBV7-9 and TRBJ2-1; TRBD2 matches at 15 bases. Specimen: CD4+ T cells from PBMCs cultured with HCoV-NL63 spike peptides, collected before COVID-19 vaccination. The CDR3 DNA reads TGTGCCAGCAGCTTGGATCCGGGACTAGCGGGGGGAGGGTACAATGAGCAGTTCTTC. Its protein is CASSLDPGLAGGGYNEQFF.